The text below deals with one TCR beta chain. The antigen remains undetermined. Each donor's status was that of a healthy bone marrow donor. The entry originates in a study of cytomegalovirus exposure and HLA in healthy donors. Overall study context: As an earlier analysis found, some 180 million T cells yielded about 120 million unique TCR beta sequences.

Germline values: CDR1 SEHNR, CDR2 FQNEAQ (reference sequence). V lost 1 base to trimming and J lost 1 base; unmatched junction nucleotides: 3. The length of the CDR3 is 16 residues. Study-level findings and limits: CMV serostatus was the sole immune exposure data available.

In the PCR, 60 Vbeta and 13 Jbeta primers were used. How the authors handled the data: Later, tens of millions of unique TCR beta chains were counted in an analysis, and 8.5 million to 13 million of them were shared. This table comes from immunoSEQ multiplex PCR, and its TCRdb copy is limited to in-frame clones, with some not included. V and J calls and clone size come straight from that table; D and trimming were deduced from the DNA. This repertoire shows 140,000 or so clones, around 78% found once; its top ten account for around 2.5%. This TCR came from a woman between 18 and 29 years old in good health and CMV-seropositive. The sequenced material came from PBMCs. The chain is built from TRBV7-9 and TRBJ2-5, with 10 bases lining up with TRBD2. CDR3 region: CASSLVAGGLQETQYF. Here the CDR3 DNA reads TGTGCCAGCAGCTTAGTAGCGGGGGGACTCCAAGAGACCCAGTACTTC.